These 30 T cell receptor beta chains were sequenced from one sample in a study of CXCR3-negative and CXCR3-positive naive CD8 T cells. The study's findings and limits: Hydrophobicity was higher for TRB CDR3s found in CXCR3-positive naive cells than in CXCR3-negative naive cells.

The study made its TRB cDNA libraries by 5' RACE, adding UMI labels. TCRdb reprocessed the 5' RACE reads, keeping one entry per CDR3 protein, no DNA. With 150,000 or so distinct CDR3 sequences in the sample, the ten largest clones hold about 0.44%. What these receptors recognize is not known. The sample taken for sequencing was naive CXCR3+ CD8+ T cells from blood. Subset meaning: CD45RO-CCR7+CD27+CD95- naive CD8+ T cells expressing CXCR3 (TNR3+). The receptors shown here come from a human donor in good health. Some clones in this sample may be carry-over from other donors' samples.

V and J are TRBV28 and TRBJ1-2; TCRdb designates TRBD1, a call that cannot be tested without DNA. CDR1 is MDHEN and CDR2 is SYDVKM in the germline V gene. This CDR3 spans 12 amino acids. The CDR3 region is CASRTGNYGYTF.

The chain's CDR3 is CASSSPTGGRYEQYF. V and J are TRBV28 and TRBJ2-7; TCRdb designates TRBD1, a call that cannot be tested without DNA. There are 15 residues in the CDR3. The V gene's germline CDR1 is MDHEN and CDR2 SYDVKM.

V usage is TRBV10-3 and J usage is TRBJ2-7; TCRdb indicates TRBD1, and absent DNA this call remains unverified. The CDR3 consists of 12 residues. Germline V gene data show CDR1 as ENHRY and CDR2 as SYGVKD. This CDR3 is CAISEGRPEQYF.

The CDR3 loop is CASSIGFGNSPLHF. The chain joins TRBV19 to TRBJ1-6. The CDR3 is 14 amino acids. Looked up from germline, CDR1 is LNHDA and CDR2 is SQIVND (reference sequence).

CDR3 region: CASSWGYGTYEQYF. J is TRBJ2-7 and V is TRBV5-1; the D gene TCRdb calls, TRBD1, cannot be checked with no DNA. Germline V gene data show CDR1 as SGHRS and CDR2 as YFSETQ. The CDR3 covers 14 residues. Looking up the rest from reference TRBV5-1 and TRBJ2-7 gives the full variable domain: KAGVTQTPRYLIKTRGQQVTLSCSPISGHRSVSWYQQTPGQGLQFLFEYFSETQRNKGNFPGRFSGRQFSNSRSEMNVSTLELGDSALYLCASSWGYGTYEQYFGPGTRLTVT.

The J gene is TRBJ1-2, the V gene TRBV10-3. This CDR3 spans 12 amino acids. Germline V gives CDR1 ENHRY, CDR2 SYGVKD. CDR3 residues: CAIRTDNYGYTF.

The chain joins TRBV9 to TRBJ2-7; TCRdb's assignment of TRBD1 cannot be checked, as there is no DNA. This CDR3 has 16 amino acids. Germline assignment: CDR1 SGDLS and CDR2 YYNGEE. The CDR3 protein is CASSVGEAQGGYEQYF.

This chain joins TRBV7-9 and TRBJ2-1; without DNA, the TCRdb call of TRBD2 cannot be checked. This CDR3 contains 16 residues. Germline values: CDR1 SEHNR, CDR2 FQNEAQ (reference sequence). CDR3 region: CASSLGTSGGADEQFF.

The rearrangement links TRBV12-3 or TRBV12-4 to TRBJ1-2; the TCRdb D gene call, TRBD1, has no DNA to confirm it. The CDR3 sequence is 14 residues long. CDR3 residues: CASRGTGTVYGYTF.

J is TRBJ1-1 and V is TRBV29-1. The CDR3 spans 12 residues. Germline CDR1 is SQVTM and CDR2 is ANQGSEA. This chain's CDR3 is CSVGHEGTEAFF. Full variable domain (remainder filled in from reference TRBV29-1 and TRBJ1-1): SAVISQKPSRDICQRGTSLTIQCQVDSQVTMMFWYRQQPGQSLTLIATANQGSEATYESGFVIDKFPISRPNLTFSTLTVSNMSPEDSSIYLCSVGHEGTEAFFGQGTRLTVV.

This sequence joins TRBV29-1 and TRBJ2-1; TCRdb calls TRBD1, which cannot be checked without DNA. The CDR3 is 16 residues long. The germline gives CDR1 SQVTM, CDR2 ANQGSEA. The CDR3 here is CSVDLWGDTEVYEQFF.

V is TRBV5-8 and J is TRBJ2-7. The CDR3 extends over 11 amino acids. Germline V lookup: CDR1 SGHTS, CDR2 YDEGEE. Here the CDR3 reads CASKAGYEQYF.

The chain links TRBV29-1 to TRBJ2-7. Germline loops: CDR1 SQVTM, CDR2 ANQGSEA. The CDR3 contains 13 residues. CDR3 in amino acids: CSVDPGNPYEQYF.

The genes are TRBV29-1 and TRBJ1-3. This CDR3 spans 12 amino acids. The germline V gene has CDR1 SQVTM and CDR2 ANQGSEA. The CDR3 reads CSAPGSGNTIYF.

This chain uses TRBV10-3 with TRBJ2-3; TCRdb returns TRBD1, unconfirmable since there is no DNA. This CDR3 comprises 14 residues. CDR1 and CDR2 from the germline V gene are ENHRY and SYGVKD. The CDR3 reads CASFDRGVIDTQYF.

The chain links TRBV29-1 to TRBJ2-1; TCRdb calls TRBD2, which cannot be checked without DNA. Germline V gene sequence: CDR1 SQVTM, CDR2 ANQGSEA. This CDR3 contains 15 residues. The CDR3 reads CSVPQAEGGSDEQFF.

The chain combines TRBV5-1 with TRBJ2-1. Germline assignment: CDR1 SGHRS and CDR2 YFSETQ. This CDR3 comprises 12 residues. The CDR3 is CASSWRDNEQFF.

This chain's CDR3 is CASSLGTSGDNEQFF. The chain employs TRBV7-9 and TRBJ2-1; with no DNA, the TCRdb D assignment of TRBD2 cannot be verified. Germline lookup yields CDR1 SEHNR and CDR2 FQNEAQ (reference sequence). CDR3 length: 15 residues.

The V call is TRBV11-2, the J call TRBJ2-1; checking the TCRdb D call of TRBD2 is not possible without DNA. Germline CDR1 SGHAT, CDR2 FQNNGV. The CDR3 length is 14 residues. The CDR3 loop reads CASSLASEYNEQFF.

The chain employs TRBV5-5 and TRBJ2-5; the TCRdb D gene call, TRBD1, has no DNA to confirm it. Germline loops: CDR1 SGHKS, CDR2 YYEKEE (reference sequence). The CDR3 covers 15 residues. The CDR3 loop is CASRGQGAWQETQYF.

This chain's CDR3 is CASSVAGGTGAYNEQFF. This chain joins TRBV9 and TRBJ2-1; TCRdb returns TRBD1, unconfirmable since there is no DNA. CDR3 size: 17 residues. CDR1 is SGDLS, CDR2 YYNGEE, per germline.

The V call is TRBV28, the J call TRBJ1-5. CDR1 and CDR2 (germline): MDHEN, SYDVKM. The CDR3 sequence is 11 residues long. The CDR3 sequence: CASNRNQPQHF.

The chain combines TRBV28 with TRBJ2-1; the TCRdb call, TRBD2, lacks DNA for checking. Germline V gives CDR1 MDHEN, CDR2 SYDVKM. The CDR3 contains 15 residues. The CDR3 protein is CASSFSGGGAYEQFF.

CDR3 loop: CASRLNRDTHNEQFF. The gene calls are TRBV19 and TRBJ2-1; lacking DNA, the TRBD1 call made by TCRdb goes unchecked. The CDR3 is 15 residues long. Germline CDR1 reads LNHDA; CDR2 reads SQIVND (reference sequence).

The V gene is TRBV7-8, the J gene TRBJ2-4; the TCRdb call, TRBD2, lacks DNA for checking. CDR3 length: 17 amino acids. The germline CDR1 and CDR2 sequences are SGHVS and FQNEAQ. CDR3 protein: CASSLEQAGDGENIQYF.

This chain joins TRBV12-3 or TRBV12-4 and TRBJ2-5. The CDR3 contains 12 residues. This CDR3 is CASSGIQETQYF.

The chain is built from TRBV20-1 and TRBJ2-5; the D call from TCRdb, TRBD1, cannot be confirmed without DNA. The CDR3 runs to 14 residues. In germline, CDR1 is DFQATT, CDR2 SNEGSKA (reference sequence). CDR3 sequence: CSAQPSGGRETQYF.

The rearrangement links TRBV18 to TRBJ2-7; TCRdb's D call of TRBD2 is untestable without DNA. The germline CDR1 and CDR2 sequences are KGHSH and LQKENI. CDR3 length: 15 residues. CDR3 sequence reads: CASSHLRDFTYEQYF.

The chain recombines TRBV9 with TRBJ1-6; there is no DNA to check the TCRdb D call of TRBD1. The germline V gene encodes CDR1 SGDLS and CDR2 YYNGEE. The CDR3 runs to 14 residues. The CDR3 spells CASSPGETNSPLHF.

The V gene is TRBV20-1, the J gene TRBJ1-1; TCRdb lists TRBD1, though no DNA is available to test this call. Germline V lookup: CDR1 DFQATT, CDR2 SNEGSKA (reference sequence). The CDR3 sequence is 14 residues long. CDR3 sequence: CSAGYLTGGTEAFF.